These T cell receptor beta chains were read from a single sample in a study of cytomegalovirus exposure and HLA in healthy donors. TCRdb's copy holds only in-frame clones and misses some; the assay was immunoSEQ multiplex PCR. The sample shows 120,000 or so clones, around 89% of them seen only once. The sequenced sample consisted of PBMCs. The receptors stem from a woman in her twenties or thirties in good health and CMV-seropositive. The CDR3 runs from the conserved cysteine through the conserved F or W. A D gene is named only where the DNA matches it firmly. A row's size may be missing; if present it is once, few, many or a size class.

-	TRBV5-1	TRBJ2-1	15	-	CASSLGGQAYNEQFF	TGCGCCAGCAGCTTGGGGGGACAAGCCTACAATGAGCAGTTCTTC
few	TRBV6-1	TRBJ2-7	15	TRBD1	CASTPQGASSYEQYF	TGTGCCAGCACACCCCAGGGGGCGAGCTCCTACGAGCAGTACTTC
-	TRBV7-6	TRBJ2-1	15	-	CASSSQAGSYNEQFF	TGTGCCAGCAGCTCCCAAGCGGGCTCCTACAATGAGCAGTTCTTC
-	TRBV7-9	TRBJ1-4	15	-	CASSLGGGPREKLFF	TGTGCCAGCAGCTTAGGTGGAGGTCCTCGTGAAAAACTGTTTTTT
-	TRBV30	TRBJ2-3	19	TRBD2	CAWAKGLAEGRIRTDTQYF	TGTGCCTGGGCTAAGGGACTAGCAGAAGGACGCATACGCACAGATACGCAGTATTTT
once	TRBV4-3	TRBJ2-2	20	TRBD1	CASSQDPQGAFAGNTGELFF	TGCGCCAGCAGCCAAGATCCGCAGGGGGCGTTTGCAGGGAACACCGGGGAGCTGTTTTTT
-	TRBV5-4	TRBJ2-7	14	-	CASGLGGGPGEQYF	TGTGCCAGCGGGCTAGGGGGAGGGCCGGGGGAGCAGTACTTC
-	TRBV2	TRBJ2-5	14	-	CASRNSGGPETQYF	TGTGCCAGCAGGAACTCGGGTGGTCCGGAGACCCAGTACTTC
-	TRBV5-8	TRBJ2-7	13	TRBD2	CASSFGRAGEQYF	TGTGCCAGCAGCTTCGGGAGAGCGGGGGAGCAGTACTTC
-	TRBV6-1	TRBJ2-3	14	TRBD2	CASRLAGGIDTQYF	TGTGCCAGCAGACTAGCGGGAGGGATAGATACGCAGTATTTT
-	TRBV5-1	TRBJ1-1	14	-	CASSPYRMNTEAFF	TGCGCCAGCAGCCCCTACAGGATGAACACTGAAGCTTTCTTT
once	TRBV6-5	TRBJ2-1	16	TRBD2	CASSYPSGGNYNEQFF	TGTGCCAGCAGTTACCCGAGCGGGGGGAACTACAATGAGCAGTTCTTC
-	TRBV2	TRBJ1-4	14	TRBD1	CASSSGTAYEKLFF	TGTGCCAGCAGTTCCGGGACAGCTTATGAAAAACTGTTTTTT
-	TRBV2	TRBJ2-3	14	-	CASRASGSTDTQYF	TGTGCCAGCAGAGCCAGCGGGAGCACAGATACGCAGTATTTT
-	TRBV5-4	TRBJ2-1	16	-	CASSLEGDTPYNEQFF	TGTGCCAGCAGCTTGGAGGGGGACACCCCCTACAATGAGCAGTTCTTC
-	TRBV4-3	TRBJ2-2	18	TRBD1	CASSRNSRDRGGTGELFF	TGCGCCAGCAGCCGCAACTCACGGGACAGGGGGGGAACCGGGGAGCTGTTTTTT
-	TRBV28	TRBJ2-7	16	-	CASRSDVQGWTYEQYF	TGTGCCAGCAGATCCGATGTACAGGGATGGACCTACGAGCAGTACTTC
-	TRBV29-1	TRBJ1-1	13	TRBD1	CSARQGGNTEAFF	TGCAGCGCTAGACAGGGAGGGAACACTGAAGCTTTCTTT
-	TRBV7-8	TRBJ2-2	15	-	CASSLEQGNTGELFF	TGTGCCAGCAGCTTAGAACAGGGTAACACCGGGGAGCTGTTTTTT
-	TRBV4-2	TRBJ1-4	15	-	CASSQGAGRYEKLFF	TGTGCCAGCAGCCAAGGAGCCGGTAGATACGAAAAACTGTTTTTT
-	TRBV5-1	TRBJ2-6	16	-	CASSLPLLSGANVLTF	TGCGCCAGCAGCTTGCCCCTCCTCTCTGGGGCCAACGTCCTGACTTTC
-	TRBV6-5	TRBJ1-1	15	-	CASSYSDGEDTEAFF	TGTGCCAGCAGTTACTCTGACGGGGAGGACACTGAAGCTTTCTTT
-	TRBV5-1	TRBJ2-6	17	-	CASSLARVGSGANVLTF	TGCGCCAGCAGCTTGGCCAGGGTAGGCTCTGGGGCCAACGTCCTGACTTTC
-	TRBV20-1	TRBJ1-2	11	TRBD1	CSAHRGPGYTF	TGCAGTGCCCACAGGGGGCCTGGCTACACCTTC
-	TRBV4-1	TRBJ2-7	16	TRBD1	CASSQNRDRVFREQYF	TGCGCCAGCAGCCAGAATCGGGACAGGGTGTTCCGCGAGCAGTACTTC
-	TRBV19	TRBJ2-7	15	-	CASSKRRDSDHEQYF	TGTGCCAGTAGCAAACGCCGGGACTCGGACCACGAGCAGTACTTC
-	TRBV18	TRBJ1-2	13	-	CASSPETGAGYTF	TGTGCCAGCTCACCCGAGACAGGTGCCGGCTACACCTTC
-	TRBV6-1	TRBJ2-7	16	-	CASSEAGFGGVWEQYF	TGTGCCAGCAGTGAAGCGGGGTTCGGGGGTGTTTGGGAGCAGTACTTC
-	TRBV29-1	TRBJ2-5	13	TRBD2	CSAKRGVQETQYF	TGCAGCGCTAAGCGGGGAGTCCAAGAGACCCAGTACTTC
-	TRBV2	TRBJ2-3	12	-	CATGIATDTQYF	TGTGCCACCGGGATTGCGACAGATACGCAGTATTTT
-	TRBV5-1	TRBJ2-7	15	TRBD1	CASSPPGTGVYEQYF	TGCGCCAGCAGCCCCCCCGGGACAGGGGTCTACGAGCAGTACTTC
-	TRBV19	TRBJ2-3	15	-	CARHLARGGTDTQYF	TGTGCCAGACATCTAGCGAGGGGTGGCACAGATACGCAGTATTTT
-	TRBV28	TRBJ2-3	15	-	CASSLYGSSGDTQYF	TGTGCCAGCAGTTTATATGGCAGTTCAGGGGATACGCAGTATTTT
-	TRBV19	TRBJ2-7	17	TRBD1	CANNLPGGQDRGHEQYF	TGTGCCAACAACCTCCCCGGGGGACAGGACAGGGGTCACGAGCAGTACTTC
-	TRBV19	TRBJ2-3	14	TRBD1	CASATQGALDTQYF	TGTGCCAGTGCAACGCAGGGGGCTTTGGATACGCAGTATTTT
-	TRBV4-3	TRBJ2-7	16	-	CASSQGAFRGAHEQYF	TGCGCCAGCAGCCAAGGGGCCTTTCGGGGGGCCCACGAGCAGTACTTC
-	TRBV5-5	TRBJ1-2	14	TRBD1	CASRPGQGVYGYTF	TGTGCCAGCAGACCGGGACAGGGTGTCTATGGCTACACCTTC
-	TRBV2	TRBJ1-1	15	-	CASRYKTGPNTEAFF	TGTGCCAGCAGATATAAAACAGGGCCGAACACTGAAGCTTTCTTT
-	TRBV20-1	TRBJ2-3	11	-	CSAQEADTQYF	TGCAGTGCTCAGGAGGCAGATACGCAGTATTTT
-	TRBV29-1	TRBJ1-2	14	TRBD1	CSVEERTGHYGYTF	TGCAGCGTTGAAGAGAGGACAGGGCACTATGGCTACACCTTC
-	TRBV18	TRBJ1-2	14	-	CASSHGQQEYGYTF	TGTGCCAGCTCACACGGACAGCAAGAATATGGCTACACCTTC
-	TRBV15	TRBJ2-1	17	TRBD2	CATKRLAGGNSYNEQFF	TGTGCCACCAAAAGACTAGCGGGAGGTAACTCCTACAATGAGCAGTTCTTC
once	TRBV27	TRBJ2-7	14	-	CASSLSAEVYEQYF	TGTGCCAGCAGTTTATCCGCGGAAGTCTACGAGCAGTACTTC
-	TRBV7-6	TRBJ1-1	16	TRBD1	CASSSRTGIMNTEAFF	TGTGCCAGCAGCTCGAGGACAGGGATTATGAACACTGAAGCTTTCTTT
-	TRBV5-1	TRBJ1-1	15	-	CASSFRGNLNTEAFF	TGCGCCAGCAGCTTCCGCGGCAACCTGAACACTGAAGCTTTCTTT
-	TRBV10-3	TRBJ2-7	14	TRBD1	CAISESGQAEEQYF	TGTGCCATCAGTGAGTCGGGACAGGCGGAGGAGCAGTACTTC
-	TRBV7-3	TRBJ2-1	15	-	CASSLGPSSYNEQFF	TGTGCCAGCAGCTTAGGGCCGAGCTCCTACAATGAGCAGTTCTTC
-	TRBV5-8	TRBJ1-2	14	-	CASSLGLRVYGYTF	TGTGCCAGCAGCTTGGGGCTCAGGGTCTATGGCTACACCTTC
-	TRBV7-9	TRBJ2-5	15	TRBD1	CASSLDWDSQETQYF	TGTGCCAGCAGCTTAGATTGGGACAGCCAAGAGACCCAGTACTTC
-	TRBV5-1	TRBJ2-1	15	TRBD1	CASSSPDRAYNEQFF	TGCGCCAGCAGCTCTCCCGACAGGGCCTACAATGAGCAGTTCTTC
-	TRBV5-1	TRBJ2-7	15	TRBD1	CASTNQPGQSYEQYF	TGCGCCAGCACCAATCAACCGGGACAGAGCTACGAGCAGTACTTC
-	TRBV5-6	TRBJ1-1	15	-	CASSLDMGGNTEAFF	TGTGCCAGCAGCTTGGATATGGGGGGGAACACTGAAGCTTTCTTT
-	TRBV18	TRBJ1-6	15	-	CASSPGGLHNSPLHF	TGTGCCAGCTCACCGGGGGGGCTGCATAATTCACCCCTCCACTTT
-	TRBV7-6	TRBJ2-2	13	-	CASSRMATGELFF	TGTGCCAGCAGCCGTATGGCAACCGGGGAGCTGTTTTTT
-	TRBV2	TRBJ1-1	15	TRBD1	CASRATRGTDGEAFF	TGTGCCAGCAGGGCGACCCGAGGGACAGACGGTGAAGCTTTCTTT
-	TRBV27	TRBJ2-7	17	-	CASSLPYPTLHSYEQYF	TGTGCCAGCAGTTTACCCTACCCGACTCTCCACTCCTACGAGCAGTACTTC
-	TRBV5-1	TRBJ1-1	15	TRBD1	CASSAGQVIDTEAFF	TGCGCCAGCAGCGCGGGACAGGTTATTGACACTGAAGCTTTCTTT